The 12 T cell receptor beta chains given below trace back to one sample, sequenced in a study of shared clonotypes between healthy human individuals. Generated by immunoSEQ multiplex PCR, the TCRdb table keeps only in-frame clones and is missing some. This table holds about 490,000 clones, roughly four fifths found once. The sequencing input was PBMCs. These receptors all come from a woman aged 40 to 50 in good health. Some clones in this sample may be carry-over from other donors' samples.

The chain combines TRBV29-1 with TRBJ2-5; TRBD1 matches at 12 bases. The CDR3 length is 14 residues. CDR1 is SQVTM and CDR2 is ANQGSEA in the germline V gene. The trim removed 6 bases at V and 1 base at J, leaving 3 bases unmatched. CDR3 in amino acids: CSVRDRGPQETQYF. In DNA form, the CDR3 reads TGCAGCGTGAGGGACAGGGGGCCCCAAGAGACCCAGTACTTC. Together with reference TRBV29-1 and TRBJ2-5, the CDR3 gives the full variable domain: SAVISQKPSRDICQRGTSLTIQCQVDSQVTMMFWYRQQPGQSLTLIATANQGSEATYESGFVIDKFPISRPNLTFSTLTVSNMSPEDSSIYLCSVRDRGPQETQYFGPGTRLLVL.

This chain joins TRBV18 and TRBJ2-1, with TRBD2 identical over 9 bases. From germline, CDR1 is KGHSH and CDR2 LQKENI. The CDR3 is 16 residues long. Trimming took 0 bases from V and 3 from J; bases not matched to a gene: 3. CDR3 protein: CASSPPRTSDYNEQFF. The CDR3 DNA sequence: TGTGCCAGCTCACCACCCAGGACTAGCGACTACAATGAGCAGTTCTTC.

The chain has TRBV5-1 and TRBJ2-4; 11 bases are shared with TRBD1. The CDR3 is made up of 17 amino acids. J gave up 0 bases and V 0 bases, and 2 bases lay outside the gene matches. Germline loops: CDR1 SGHRS, CDR2 YFSETQ. CDR3 residues: CASSLAGQGAAKNIQYF. The CDR3 DNA reads TGCGCCAGCAGCTTGGCTGGACAGGGGGCAGCCAAAAACATTCAGTACTTC.

This clone was counted once. This likely reflects a read error, since a far larger clone is one base away. Other DNA variants within this sample encode the same CDR3. The genes are TRBV4-3 and TRBJ1-2; weak D call: TRBD1 (5 bases). Trimming took 3 bases from V and 5 from J, leaving 22 bases between them. Looked up from germline, CDR1 is LGHNA and CDR2 is YSLEER. The CDR3 contains 17 residues. This CDR3 reads CASSHIPTGVMGYGYTF. CDR3 bases: TGCGCCAGCAGCCATATCCCGACGGGGGTCATGGGGTATGGCTACACCTTC.

CDR3 sequence reads: CASSTGGRSDTQYF. CDR3 DNA sequence: TGTGCCAGCAGCACAGGCGGGAGAAGCGATACGCAGTATTTT. V is TRBV7-2 and J is TRBJ2-3; 7 nucleotides agree with TRBD2. Trimming took 5 bases from V and 6 from J; bases not matched to a gene: 8. CDR3 size: 14 residues. Germline V gene data show CDR1 as SGHTA and CDR2 as FQGNSA.

CDR3 protein: CASSVEQDPNYGYTF. CDR3 nucleotide sequence: TGTGCCAGCAGCGTAGAGCAGGACCCTAACTATGGCTACACCTTC. The rearrangement uses TRBV9 and TRBJ1-2; unclear D gene. The V gene's germline CDR1 is SGDLS and CDR2 YYNGEE. Between the trimmed V and J ends, which lost 0 bases and 0 bases, there was a span of 9 bases. This CDR3 region has 15 residues.

The rearrangement links TRBV5-6 to TRBJ2-1, with TRBD1 as a possible D gene (5 bases). The length of the CDR3 is 15 residues. The ends were cut back, 5 bases at V and 4 bases at J, with 16 bases in the middle. CDR1 SGHDT and CDR2 YYEEEE come from the germline V gene. CDR3 DNA sequence: TGTGCCAGCAGTACCTTAGCACAGGCTTACAATGAGCAGTTCTTC. It translates to CASSTLAQAYNEQFF.

The table lists this clone with a count of one. The chain joins TRBV11-2 to TRBJ2-2, with 8 bases matching TRBD1. This CDR3 is built from 14 residues. Trimming took 2 bases from V and 7 from J; bases not matched to a gene: 3. Germline values: CDR1 SGHAT, CDR2 FQNNGV. The chain's CDR3 is CASSLLTGVGELFF. CDR3 nucleotide sequence: TGTGCCAGCAGCTTATTGACAGGGGTCGGGGAGCTGTTTTTT. Full variable domain (rest looked up from reference TRBV11-2 and TRBJ2-2): EAGVAQSPRYKIIEKRQSVAFWCNPISGHATLYWYQQILGQGPKLLIQFQNNGVVDDSQLPKDRFSAERLKGVDSTLKIQPAKLEDSAVYLCASSLLTGVGELFFGEGSRLTVL.

In the case of this clone: A read error likely explains this, since a far larger clone differs by one base. The sample contains more than one DNA sequence encoding this CDR3. V and J are TRBV9 and TRBJ2-7; 10 positions match TRBD2. Germline V gives CDR1 SGDLS, CDR2 YYNGEE. Trimming cost V 0 bases and J 7 bases; bases outside gene matches: 4. The CDR3 covers 14 residues. The CDR3 DNA is TGTGCCAGCAGCGTAGGCAGCGGGAGGGAAGAGCAGTACTTC. It translates to CASSVGSGREEQYF.

In this sample, this clone turned up a few times. J is TRBJ2-1 and V is TRBV30; 8 bases line up with TRBD1. V dropped 3 bases and J dropped 3; count of bases not matched to a gene: 13. Per germline, CDR1 GTSNPN and CDR2 SVGIG (reference sequence). The CDR3 is made up of 17 amino acids. CDR3 region: CAWRGNPGTGGYNEQFF. CDR3 DNA: TGTGCCTGGAGAGGAAACCCGGGGACAGGTGGCTACAATGAGCAGTTCTTC. The variable domain in full, completed from reference TRBV30 and TRBJ2-1, reads SQTIHQWPATLVQPVGSPLSLECTVEGTSNPNLYWYRQAAGRGLQLLFYSVGIGQISSEVPQNLSASRPQDRQFILSSKKLLLSDSGFYLCAWRGNPGTGGYNEQFFGPGTRLTVL.

This clone was recorded a few times. The rearrangement links TRBV5-1 to TRBJ1-1; unclear D gene. V was cut by 4 bases and J by 1 base, with 11 bases left in between. The CDR3 has 14 residues. Per germline, CDR1 SGHRS and CDR2 YFSETQ. CDR3 DNA sequence: TGCGCCAGCAGCATCGGACTCCCGAACACTGAAGCTTTCTTT. Translating it yields CASSIGLPNTEAFF. Full variable domain (rest looked up from reference TRBV5-1 and TRBJ1-1): KAGVTQTPRYLIKTRGQQVTLSCSPISGHRSVSWYQQTPGQGLQFLFEYFSETQRNKGNFPGRFSGRQFSNSRSEMNVSTLELGDSALYLCASSIGLPNTEAFFGQGTRLTVV.

This chain connects TRBV9 to TRBJ1-4, with no clear D. V lost 2 bases and J lost 4, with 12 bases in between. The germline V gene encodes CDR1 SGDLS and CDR2 YYNGEE. The CDR3 has 15 residues. CDR3 nucleotide sequence: TGTGCCAGCAGCGTGCTGGCAACGGGTAATGAAAAACTGTTTTTT. Translation: CASSVLATGNEKLFF. Using reference TRBV9 and TRBJ1-4 for the parts outside the CDR3, the full variable domain is DSGVTQTPKHLITATGQRVTLRCSPRSGDLSVYWYQQSLDQGLQFLIQYYNGEERAKGNILERFSAQQFPDLHSELNLSSLELGDSALYFCASSVLATGNEKLFFGSGTQLSVL.